This TCR beta chain derives from a study of regulatory T cells in long-lasting Graves disease. At least ten counts were recorded for this clonotype. Arm-PCR of CDR3 regions and iRepertoire HTBI primers were the basis on which TCR beta libraries were built. From the multiplex PCR reads, TCRdb called clonotypes with MiXCR, one entry per CDR3 protein. This sample carries 250,000 or so distinct CDR3 sequences, around a sixth of them seen once, and the ten largest clones take 14%. The CDR3 covers 17 residues. The V end lost 3 bases, the J end lost 0 bases, and 12 bases lay between the germline ends. Time point: newly diagnosed GD, antithyroid drugs for less than 3 months. RNA extracted from PBMCs served as the sequencing template. This sample also belongs to another study, concerning T cells in Graves' hyperthyroidism and ophthalmopathy.

The source was peripheral blood mononuclear cells (PBMCs), collected at new diagnosis, from a patient treated with antithyroid drugs. This chain connects TRBV12-3 or TRBV12-4 to TRBJ2-6, with no clear D. This receptor was obtained from a woman aged 25 to 45 with Graves disease. As DNA, the CDR3 is TGTGCCAGCAGTTTGGGCGGAATTAGCTCTGGGGCCAACGTCCTGACTTTC. It specifies CASSLGGISSGANVLTF.